This paragraph reports one T cell receptor beta chain. Its antigen is not known. Germline V gene lookup returns CDR1 GTSNPN and CDR2 SVGIG (reference sequence). This CDR3 contains 14 residues. Trimming shortened V by 4 bases and J by 3 bases, and 14 bases separated the two germline ends. The data originate from a study of beta chain features in type 1 diabetes. At the level of the study: The patient and healthy donor groups were comparable for age, gender and cell yields. Across all samples, roughly 98,000,000 sorted cells were examined.

CD45RO/CCR7/CD25/CD127/CD95/CD27 separated CD4+ naive, central memory, regulatory and stem cell-like memory cells by sorting. Since all of the isolated RNA was reverse transcribed, expressed TCRB transcripts were what got sequenced. Some clones are missing from TCRdb's copy, which holds only in-frame ones; the method was immunoSEQ multiplex PCR. Altogether under 300,000 clones are present, approximately 14% being singletons, with the ten largest covering roughly 0.02%. Study-level points and caveats: Shorter TCRB CDR3s, moderately but significantly so, were found in Type 1 diabetes patients in all four CD4+ subsets.

V is TRBV30 and J is TRBJ2-3; possible D gene TRBD1, 5 bases. Specimen: naive CD4+ T cells from blood. This sequence was found in a man aged 30 to 45 with type 1 diabetes. The CDR3, as DNA: TGTGCCTGGAAGTCAGGGAAGACGACAGATACGCAGTATTTT. Protein product: CAWKSGKTTDTQYF. The complete variable domain, with remaining parts taken from reference TRBV30 and TRBJ2-3, reads SQTIHQWPATLVQPVGSPLSLECTVEGTSNPNLYWYRQAAGRGLQLLFYSVGIGQISSEVPQNLSASRPQDRQFILSSKKLLLSDSGFYLCAWKSGKTTDTQYFGPGTRLTVL.